A single T cell receptor beta chain is shown here with its context. Antigen unknown. cDNA encoding TCRalpha and TCRbeta underwent two nested PCRs of around 15 and 9 cycles, each of which was followed by bead purification. Reanalyzing the 5' RACE reads, TCRdb keeps one entry per CDR3 protein, without DNA. The sample's table shows more than 300,000 distinct CDR3 sequences. This sample was taken from a study of monozygotic twins with inflammatory bowel disease. Whole-study findings and limits: The sharing of clonotypes with others was lower in IBD patients than in healthy twins, especially with disease activity. Diversity of TCRbeta measured by inverse Simpson was lower in IBD patients than in healthy co-twins.

Germline values: CDR1 DFQATT, CDR2 SNEGSKA (reference sequence). CDR3 size: 15 residues. The specimen was blood. This TCR was sampled from a human donor with ulcerative colitis or Crohn's disease, or a healthy co-twin of an affected twin (not recorded which). V and J are TRBV20-1 and TRBJ2-7; the D call of TRBD1 rests on TCRdb alone, since no DNA is present to check it. CDR3 loop: CSARAARASSYEQYF.